This TCR beta chain was sequenced for a study of blood T cell repertoires in COVID-19. At the level of the study: Acute and convalescent COVID-19 samples came from the United States, Italy and Spain. T cells, B-cell-depleted T cells, or PBMCs provided the cDNA or gDNA that served as material.

Germline CDR1 reads SGHNT; CDR2 reads YENEEA. The CDR3 length is 15 residues. The V and J ends lost 0 bases and 0 bases respectively, with 6 bases between them. Assay: immunoSEQ multiplex PCR; the TCRdb copy retains only in-frame clones and omits some. The sample shows some 170,000 clones, roughly 89% of them seen only once. The chain is built from TRBV11-3 and TRBJ1-3; D not certain. The receptor's source is a woman between 50 and 59 years old with acute or convalescent COVID-19. Sequencing was performed on peripheral blood. In DNA form, the CDR3 reads TGTGCCAGCAGCTTAGATCGTAACTCTGGAAACACCATATATTTT. It yields the protein CASSLDRNSGNTIYF.